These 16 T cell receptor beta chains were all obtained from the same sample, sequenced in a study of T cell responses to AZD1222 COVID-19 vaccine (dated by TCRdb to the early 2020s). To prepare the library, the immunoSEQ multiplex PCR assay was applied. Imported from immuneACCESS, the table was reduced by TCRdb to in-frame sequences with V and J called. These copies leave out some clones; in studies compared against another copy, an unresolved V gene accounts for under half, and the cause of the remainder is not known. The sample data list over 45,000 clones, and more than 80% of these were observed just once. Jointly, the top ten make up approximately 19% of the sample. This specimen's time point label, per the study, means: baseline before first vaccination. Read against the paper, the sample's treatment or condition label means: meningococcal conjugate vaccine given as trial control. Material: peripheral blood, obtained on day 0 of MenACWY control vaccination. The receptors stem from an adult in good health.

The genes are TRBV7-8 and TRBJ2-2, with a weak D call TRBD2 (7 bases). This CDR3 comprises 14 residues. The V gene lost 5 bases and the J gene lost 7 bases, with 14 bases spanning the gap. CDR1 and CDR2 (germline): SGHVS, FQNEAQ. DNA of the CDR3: TGTGCCAGCAGCCCCGGGGGGCGTTTCGGGGAGCTGTTTTTT. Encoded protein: CASSPGGRFGELFF.

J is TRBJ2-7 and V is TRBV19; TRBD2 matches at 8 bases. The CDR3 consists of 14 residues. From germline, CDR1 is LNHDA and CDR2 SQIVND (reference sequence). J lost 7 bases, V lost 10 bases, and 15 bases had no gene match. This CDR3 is CATDPSGRRREQYF. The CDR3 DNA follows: TGTGCCACCGACCCGAGCGGGAGAAGAAGGGAGCAGTACTTC.

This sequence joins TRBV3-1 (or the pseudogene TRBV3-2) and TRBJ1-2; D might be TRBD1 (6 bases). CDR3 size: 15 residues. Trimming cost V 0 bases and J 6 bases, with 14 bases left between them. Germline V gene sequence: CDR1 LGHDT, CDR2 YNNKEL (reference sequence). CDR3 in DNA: TGTGCCAGCAGCCAAGAAGGGCGGGGGCTTAATGGCTACACCTTC. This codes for CASSQEGRGLNGYTF.

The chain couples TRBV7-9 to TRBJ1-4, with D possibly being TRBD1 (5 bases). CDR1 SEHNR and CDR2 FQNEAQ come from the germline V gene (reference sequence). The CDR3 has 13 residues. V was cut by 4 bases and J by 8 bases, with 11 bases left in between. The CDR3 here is CASSSKGPEKLFF. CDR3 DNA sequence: TGTGCCAGCAGCTCGAAGGGGCCCGAAAAACTGTTTTTT.

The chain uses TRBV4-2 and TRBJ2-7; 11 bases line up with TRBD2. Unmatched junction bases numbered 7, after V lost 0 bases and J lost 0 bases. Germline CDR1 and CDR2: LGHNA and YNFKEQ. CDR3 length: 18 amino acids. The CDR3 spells CASSQDLIAGGISYEQYF. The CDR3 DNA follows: TGTGCCAGCAGCCAAGATCTTATAGCGGGAGGGATCTCCTACGAGCAGTACTTC.

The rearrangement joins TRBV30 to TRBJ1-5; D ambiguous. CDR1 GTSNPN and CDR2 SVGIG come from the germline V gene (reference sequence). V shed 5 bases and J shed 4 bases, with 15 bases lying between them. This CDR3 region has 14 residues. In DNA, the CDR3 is TGTGCCTGGGGAACACAATTCAGAAATCAGCCCCAGCATTTT. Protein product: CAWGTQFRNQPQHF.

The CDR3: CASSSLDRDGYTF. The CDR3 nucleotides are TGTGCCAGCAGCTCTCTAGACAGGGACGGCTACACCTTC. The V and J genes are TRBV7-3 and TRBJ1-2; 7 positions agree with TRBD1. The CDR3 is 13 residues long. Unmatched junction bases numbered 7, after V lost 4 bases and J lost 8 bases. Germline V lookup: CDR1 SGHTA, CDR2 FQGTGA.

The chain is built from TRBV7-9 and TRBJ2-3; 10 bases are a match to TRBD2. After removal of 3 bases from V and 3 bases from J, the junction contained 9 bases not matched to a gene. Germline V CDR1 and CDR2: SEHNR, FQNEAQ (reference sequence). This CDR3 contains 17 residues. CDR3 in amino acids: CASSFAGPTSGTDTQYF. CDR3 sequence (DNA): TGTGCCAGCAGCTTTGCGGGTCCGACTAGCGGGACAGATACGCAGTATTTT.

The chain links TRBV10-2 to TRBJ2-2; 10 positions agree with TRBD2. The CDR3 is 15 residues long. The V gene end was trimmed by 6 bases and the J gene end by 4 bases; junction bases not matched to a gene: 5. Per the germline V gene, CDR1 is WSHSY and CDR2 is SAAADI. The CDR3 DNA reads TGCGCCAGCAGGGCCAGCGGGAGGGGCACCGGGGAGCTGTTTTTT. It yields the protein CASRASGRGTGELFF.

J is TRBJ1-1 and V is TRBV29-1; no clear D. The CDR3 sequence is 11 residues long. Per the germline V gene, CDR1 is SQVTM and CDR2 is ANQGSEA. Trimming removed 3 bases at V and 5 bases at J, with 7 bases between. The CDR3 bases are TGCAGCGTTGATTCGGGGACTGAAGCTTTCTTT. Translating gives CSVDSGTEAFF. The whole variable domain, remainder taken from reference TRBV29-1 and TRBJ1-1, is SAVISQKPSRDICQRGTSLTIQCQVDSQVTMMFWYRQQPGQSLTLIATANQGSEATYESGFVIDKFPISRPNLTFSTLTVSNMSPEDSSIYLCSVDSGTEAFFGQGTRLTVV.

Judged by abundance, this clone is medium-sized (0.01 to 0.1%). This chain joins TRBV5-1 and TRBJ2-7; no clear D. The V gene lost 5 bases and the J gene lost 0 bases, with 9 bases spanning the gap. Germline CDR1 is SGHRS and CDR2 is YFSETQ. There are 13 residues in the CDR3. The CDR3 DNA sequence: TGCGCCAGCAGGGTGTCCTCCTCCTACGAGCAGTACTTC. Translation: CASRVSSSYEQYF.

CDR3 DNA: TGTGCCAGCAGTGAAGATCAAAGGGGATGGTACGAGCAGTACTTC. It codes for CASSEDQRGWYEQYF. V and J are TRBV6-1 and TRBJ2-7, with D possibly TRBD1 on 5 matching bases. The CDR3 extends over 15 amino acids. V dropped 1 base and J dropped 4 bases, with 14 bases sitting between them. Germline V CDR1 and CDR2: MNHNS, SASEGT.

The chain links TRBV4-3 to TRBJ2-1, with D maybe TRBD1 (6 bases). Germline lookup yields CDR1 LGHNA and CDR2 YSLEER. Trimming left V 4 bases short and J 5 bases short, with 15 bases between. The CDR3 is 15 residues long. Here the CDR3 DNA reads TGCGCCAGCAGCCTGGGGGCAACCTTGAACAATGAGCAGTTCTTC. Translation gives CASSLGATLNNEQFF.

CDR3 amino acids: CASSTHQGDNQPQHF. DNA of the CDR3: TGTGCCAGTAGTACACACCAGGGGGACAATCAGCCCCAGCATTTT. The V gene is TRBV19, the J gene TRBJ1-5, with 7 bases fitting TRBD1. The CDR3 is 15 amino acids. Germline CDR1 is LNHDA and CDR2 is SQIVND (reference sequence). V lost 4 bases, J lost 3 bases, and 6 bases stayed unmatched. The entire variable domain, with the rest obtained from reference TRBV19 and TRBJ1-5, is as follows: DGGITQSPKYLFRKEGQNVTLSCEQNLNHDAMYWYRQDPGQGLRLIYYSQIVNDFQKGDIAEGYSVSREKKESFPLTVTSAQKNPTAFYLCASSTHQGDNQPQHFGDGTRLSIL.

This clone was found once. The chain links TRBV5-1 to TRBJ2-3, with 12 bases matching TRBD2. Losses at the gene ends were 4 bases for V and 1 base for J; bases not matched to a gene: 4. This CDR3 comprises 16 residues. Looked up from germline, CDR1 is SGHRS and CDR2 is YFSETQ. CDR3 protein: CASSETSGRRTDTQYF. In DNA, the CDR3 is TGCGCCAGCAGCGAAACTAGCGGGAGGCGCACAGATACGCAGTATTTT.

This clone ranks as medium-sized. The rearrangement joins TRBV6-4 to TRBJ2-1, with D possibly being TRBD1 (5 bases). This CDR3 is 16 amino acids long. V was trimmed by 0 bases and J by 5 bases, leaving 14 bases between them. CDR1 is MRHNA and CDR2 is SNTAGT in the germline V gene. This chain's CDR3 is CASSDSARTDNNEQFF. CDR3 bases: TGTGCCAGCAGTGACTCGGCAAGGACGGACAACAATGAGCAGTTCTTC.